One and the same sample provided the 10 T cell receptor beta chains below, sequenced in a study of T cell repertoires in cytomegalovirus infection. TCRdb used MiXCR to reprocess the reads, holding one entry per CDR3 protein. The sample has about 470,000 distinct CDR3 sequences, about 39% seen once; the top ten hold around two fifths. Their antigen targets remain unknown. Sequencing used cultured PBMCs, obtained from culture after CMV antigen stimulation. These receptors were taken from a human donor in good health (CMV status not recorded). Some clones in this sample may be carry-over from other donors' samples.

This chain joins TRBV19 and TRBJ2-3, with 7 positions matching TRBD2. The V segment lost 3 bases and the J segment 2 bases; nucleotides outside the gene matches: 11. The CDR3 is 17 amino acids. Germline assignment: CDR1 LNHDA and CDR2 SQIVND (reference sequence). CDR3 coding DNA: TGTGCCAGTAGTATCGCCGGCCCGGCGGGGGTCACAGATACGCAGTATTTT. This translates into CASSIAGPAGVTDTQYF.

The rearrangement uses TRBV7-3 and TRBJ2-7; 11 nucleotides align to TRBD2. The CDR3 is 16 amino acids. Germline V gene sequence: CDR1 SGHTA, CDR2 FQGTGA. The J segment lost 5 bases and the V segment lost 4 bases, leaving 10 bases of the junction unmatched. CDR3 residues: CASSSPGTSGDNEQYF. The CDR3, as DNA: TGTGCCAGCAGCTCGCCCGGGACTAGCGGCGACAACGAGCAGTACTTC.

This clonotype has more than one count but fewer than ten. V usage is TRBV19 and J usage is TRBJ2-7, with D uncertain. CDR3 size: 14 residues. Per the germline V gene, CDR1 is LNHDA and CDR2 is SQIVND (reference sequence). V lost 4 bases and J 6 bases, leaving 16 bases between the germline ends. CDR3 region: CASSTWTGRPEQYF. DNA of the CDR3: TGTGCCAGTAGTACCTGGACCGGAAGACCCGAGCAGTACTTC.

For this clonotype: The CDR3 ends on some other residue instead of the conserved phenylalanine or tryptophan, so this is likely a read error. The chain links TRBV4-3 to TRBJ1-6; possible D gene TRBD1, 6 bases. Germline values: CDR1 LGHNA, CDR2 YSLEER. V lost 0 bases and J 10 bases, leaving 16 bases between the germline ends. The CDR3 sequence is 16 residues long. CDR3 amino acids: CASSQEGWTVVSPLHC. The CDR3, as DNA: TGCGCCAGCAGCCAAGAAGGGTGGACAGTTGTGTCACCCCTCCACTGT.

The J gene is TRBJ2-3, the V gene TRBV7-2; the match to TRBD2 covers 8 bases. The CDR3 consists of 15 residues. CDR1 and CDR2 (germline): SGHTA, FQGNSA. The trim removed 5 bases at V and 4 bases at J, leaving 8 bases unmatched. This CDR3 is CASSLETGGPDTQYF. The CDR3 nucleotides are TGTGCCAGCAGCCTCGAGACGGGGGGGCCAGATACGCAGTATTTT.

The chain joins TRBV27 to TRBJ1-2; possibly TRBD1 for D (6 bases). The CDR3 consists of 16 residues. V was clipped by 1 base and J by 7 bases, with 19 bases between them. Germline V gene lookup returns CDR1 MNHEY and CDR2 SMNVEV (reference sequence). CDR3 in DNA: TGTGCCAGCAGTTTATGGGGGGCAGGGAAACAACTTGGCTACACCTTC. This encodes CASSLWGAGKQLGYTF.

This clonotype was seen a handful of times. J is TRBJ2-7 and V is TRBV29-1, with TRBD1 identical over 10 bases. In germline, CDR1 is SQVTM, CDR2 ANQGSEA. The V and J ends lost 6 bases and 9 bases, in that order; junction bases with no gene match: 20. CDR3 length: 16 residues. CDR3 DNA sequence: TGCAGCGTCGCCGGGACAGGGGACCCTACGGACTTCAGGCAGTACTTC. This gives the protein CSVAGTGDPTDFRQYF.

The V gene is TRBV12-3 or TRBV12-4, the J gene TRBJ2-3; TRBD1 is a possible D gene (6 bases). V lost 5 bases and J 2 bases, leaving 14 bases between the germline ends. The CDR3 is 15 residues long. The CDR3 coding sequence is TGTGCCAGCAGTGAGTACAGGGCACCCACAGATACGCAGTATTTT. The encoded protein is CASSEYRAPTDTQYF.

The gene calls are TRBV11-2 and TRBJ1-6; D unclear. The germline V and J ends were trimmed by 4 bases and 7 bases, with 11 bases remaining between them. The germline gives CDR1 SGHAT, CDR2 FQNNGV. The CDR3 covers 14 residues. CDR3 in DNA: TGTGCCAGCAGCTCCCGCAGTCGCAATTCACCCCTCCACTTT. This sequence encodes CASSSRSRNSPLHF.

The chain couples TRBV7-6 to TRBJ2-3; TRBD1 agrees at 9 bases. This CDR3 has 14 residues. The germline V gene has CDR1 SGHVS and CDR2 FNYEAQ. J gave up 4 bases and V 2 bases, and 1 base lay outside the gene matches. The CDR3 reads CASSLRQGADTQYF. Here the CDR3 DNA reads TGTGCCAGCAGCTTAAGACAGGGGGCAGATACGCAGTATTTT.